Shown below are 18 T cell receptor beta chains from a single sample sequenced in a study of T cells in Graves' hyperthyroidism and ophthalmopathy. What was amplified from RNA transcripts were TCR beta CDR3 regions. A set of HTBI primers served as the primers for a first-round RT-PCR of the TCR CDR3. TCRdb processed the multiplex PCR reads anew with MiXCR; each CDR3 protein has one entry. The data contain approximately 530,000 distinct CDR3 sequences, approximately 15% of them singletons. Input material: blood. Receptors were obtained from a woman under 30 with Graves' hyperthyroidism.

This clonotype has a count of ten or more. The chain couples TRBV28 to TRBJ2-1, with 11 bases lining up with TRBD2. The germline gives CDR1 MDHEN, CDR2 SYDVKM. This CDR3 has 16 amino acids. V gave up 5 bases and J gave up 6 bases; unmatched junction bases: 9. This CDR3 is CASSPHLAGGSNEQFF. The CDR3 nucleotides read TGTGCCAGCAGTCCCCATCTAGCGGGAGGCAGCAATGAGCAGTTCTTC. Variable domain in full (rest from reference TRBV28 and TRBJ2-1): DVKVTQSSRYLVKRTGEKVFLECVQDMDHENMFWYRQDPGLGLRLIYFSYDVKMKEKGDIPEGYSVSREKKERFSLILESASTNQTSMYLCASSPHLAGGSNEQFFGPGTRLTVL.

This clonotype was found many times. The chain carries TRBV5-8 and TRBJ2-7, with 8 nucleotides matching TRBD1. The V segment lost 4 bases and the J segment 6 bases; nucleotides outside the gene matches: 18. CDR3 length: 17 amino acids. CDR1 SGHTS and CDR2 YDEGEE come from the germline V gene. The CDR3 protein is CASSPRQGMRTGGEQYF. DNA for the CDR3: TGTGCCAGCAGCCCGAGACAGGGGATGAGAACAGGGGGCGAGCAGTACTTC.

Points on this clonotype: Just one base apart from a much larger clone, this may be a read error. The chain joins TRBV7-3 to TRBJ2-2, with 10 bases that match TRBD1. The CDR3 is 15 residues long. Looked up from germline, CDR1 is SGHTA and CDR2 is FQGTGA. CDR3 nucleotides: TGTGCCAGCAGCTTATGGGACAGGGGCACCGGGGAGCAGTTTTTT. Encoded protein: CASSLWDRGTGEQFF.

This clonotype occurred a few times. The chain is built from TRBV6-5 and TRBJ1-2; D is perhaps TRBD1 (5 bases). Germline V gene sequence: CDR1 MNHEY, CDR2 SVGAGI. Deletions cut 0 bases from V and 0 bases from J, with 11 bases between. CDR3 length: 16 amino acids. The CDR3 loop is CASSYSIRASNYGYTF. DNA for the CDR3: TGTGCCAGCAGTTACTCGATCAGGGCCTCTAACTATGGCTACACCTTC.

This clonotype was counted a few times. The chain employs TRBV5-6 and TRBJ2-5; D is unclear. CDR1 SGHDT and CDR2 YYEEEE come from the germline V gene. V dropped 0 bases and J dropped 6 bases, with 12 bases sitting between them. The CDR3 runs to 14 residues. The chain's CDR3 is CASSLAGQIKTQYF. In DNA, the CDR3 is TGTGCCAGCAGCTTGGCGGGTCAGATCAAGACCCAGTACTTC.

This clonotype has ten or more counts. The chain combines TRBV5-6 with TRBJ2-7; no reliable D call. Germline V gene sequence: CDR1 SGHDT, CDR2 YYEEEE. The CDR3 loop spans 12 amino acids. Trimming cost V 0 bases and J 6 bases, with 7 bases left between them. The CDR3 DNA sequence: TGTGCCAGCAGCTTGGTTACAACCGAGCAGTACTTC. Translating gives CASSLVTTEQYF.

The table lists this clonotype with many counts. The V and J genes are TRBV12-3 or TRBV12-4 and TRBJ2-7, with unresolved D. Trimming shortened V by 0 bases and J by 6 bases, and 9 bases separated the two germline ends. This CDR3 region has 13 residues. The CDR3 spells CASSLALVVEQYF. CDR3 coding DNA: TGTGCCAGCAGTTTAGCGCTAGTTGTCGAGCAGTACTTC.

This clonotype was seen a handful of times. This chain connects TRBV4-3 to TRBJ2-3; D is unresolved. This CDR3 has 16 amino acids. CDR1 is LGHNA and CDR2 is YSLEER in the germline V gene. Trimming stripped 0 bases from V and 0 bases from J, with 10 bases between. CDR3 amino acids: CASSQDLPASTDTQYF. CDR3 nucleotide sequence: TGCGCCAGCAGCCAAGATCTGCCGGCGAGCACAGATACGCAGTATTTT.

The table lists this clonotype with many counts. This chain uses TRBV3-1 with TRBJ1-2; 8 nucleotides align to TRBD1. The J segment lost 1 base and the V segment lost 4 bases, leaving 5 bases of the junction unmatched. Germline CDR1 is LGHDT and CDR2 is YNNKEL (reference sequence). This CDR3 contains 15 residues. The CDR3 protein is CASSLTGGYNYGYTF. The CDR3 nucleotides are TGTGCCAGCAGCCTCACAGGGGGATATAACTATGGCTACACCTTC.

This clonotype has ten or more counts. The rearrangement links TRBV5-4 to TRBJ2-5; D is uncertain. V gave up 4 bases and J gave up 0 bases, with 13 bases separating them. The length of the CDR3 is 15 residues. In germline, CDR1 is SGHNT, CDR2 YYREEE (reference sequence). CDR3 DNA sequence: TGTGCCAGCAGCGTATACTACAGATACCAAGAGACCCAGTACTTC. Protein: CASSVYYRYQETQYF.

In this sample, this clonotype turned up many times. The chain has TRBV2 and TRBJ2-3; unclear D gene. Germline CDR1 is SNHLY and CDR2 is FYNNEI. The CDR3 runs to 14 residues. V lost 0 bases and J lost 2, with 6 bases in between. CDR3 nucleotides: TGTGCCAGCAGTGAAGCGCCTTACACAGATACGCAGTATTTT. Translation gives CASSEAPYTDTQYF.

This clonotype appeared many times. The chain joins TRBV7-2 to TRBJ1-6; 8 bases align to TRBD1. The V gene end was trimmed by 1 base and the J gene end by 10 bases; junction bases not matched to a gene: 6. This CDR3 has 15 amino acids. CDR1 and CDR2 from the germline V gene are SGHTA and FQGNSA. For the CDR3, the DNA is TGTGCCAGCAGCTTAGAGGGGACAGGAAACTCACCCCTCCACTTT. This gives the protein CASSLEGTGNSPLHF.

This clonotype was counted at least ten times. The chain links TRBV2 to TRBJ2-5, with 10 bases matching TRBD1. V was clipped by 5 bases and J by 4 bases; unmatched bases: 4. In germline, CDR1 is SNHLY, CDR2 FYNNEI. The length of the CDR3 is 14 residues. The CDR3 DNA reads as TGTGCCAGCAGTTCGACAGGGGGCGGAGAGACCCAGTACTTC. It translates to CASSSTGGGETQYF.

This clonotype has only a few counts. The J gene is TRBJ2-7, the V gene TRBV27, with TRBD1 as a possible D gene (6 bases). The germline V gene has CDR1 MNHEY and CDR2 SMNVEV (reference sequence). V lost 3 bases to trimming and J lost 6 bases, with 15 bases between them. This CDR3 has 14 amino acids. In DNA, the CDR3 is TGTGCCAGCAGTTTCGGGACACAGGCGACCGAGCAGTACTTC. Protein product: CASSFGTQATEQYF.

The table lists this clonotype with many counts. This chain uses TRBV9 with TRBJ1-5; unclear D gene. Trimming shortened V by 2 bases and J by 1 base, and 7 bases separated the two germline ends. CDR1 is SGDLS, CDR2 YYNGEE, per germline. CDR3 length equals 14 residues. In DNA form, the CDR3 reads TGTGCCAGCAGCGTCGACCAGAGCAATCAGCCCCAGCATTTT. Protein sequence: CASSVDQSNQPQHF. Full variable domain (missing parts from reference TRBV9 and TRBJ1-5): DSGVTQTPKHLITATGQRVTLRCSPRSGDLSVYWYQQSLDQGLQFLIQYYNGEERAKGNILERFSAQQFPDLHSELNLSSLELGDSALYFCASSVDQSNQPQHFGDGTRLSIL.

This clonotype was counted ten times or more. The CDR3 region has the DNA TGTGCCAGCAGTGAAGATGGGTTACCCTACGAGCAGTACTTC. It yields the protein CASSEDGLPYEQYF. The gene calls are TRBV6-1 and TRBJ2-7; no definite D call. Trimming took off 1 base at V and 2 bases at J, with 9 bases between the two ends. From germline, CDR1 is MNHNS and CDR2 SASEGT. The CDR3 is made up of 14 amino acids.

The genes are TRBV24-1 and TRBJ2-1; unclear D gene. Trimming pared 0 bases from V and 2 bases from J, leaving 4 bases between. The CDR3 is 14 amino acids. Per germline, CDR1 KGHDR and CDR2 SFDVKD. CDR3 in DNA: TGTGCCACCAGTGATTTGGGGACCTACAATGAGCAGTTCTTC. Translation gives CATSDLGTYNEQFF.

This clonotype has at least ten counts. The V gene is TRBV5-1, the J gene TRBJ2-3, with a possible D match to TRBD2 (5 bases). This CDR3 has 12 residues. Trimming removed 2 bases from V and 5 bases from J, with 6 bases in between. Germline lookup yields CDR1 SGHRS and CDR2 YFSETQ. CDR3 amino acids: CASSLTRDTQYF. Written as DNA, the CDR3 is TGCGCCAGCAGCTTAACTAGAGATACGCAGTATTTT.